The clone carrying this T cell receptor beta chain was recorded many times. Its cognate antigen is unknown. Library preparation for TCR beta used quantitative 5'-RACE with molecular barcodes. TCRdb analysed the 5' RACE reads with MiXCR anew, one entry per CDR3 protein. The sample shows about 140,000 distinct CDR3 sequences, about 7.3% of them seen only once. This entry comes from a study of CD8 T cells in ankylosing spondylitis. The study, taken as a whole, reports: Significant enrichment of disease-linked clones was reportedly seen in matched ankylosing spondylitis synovial fluid. A TCR beta motif of about 8 highly homologous variants appeared characteristic of ankylosing spondylitis blood.

This CDR3 has 14 amino acids. V was pared by 1 base and J by 4 bases, with 11 bases between. Germline V gives CDR1 SGDLS, CDR2 YYNGEE. V usage is TRBV9 and J usage is TRBJ1-2; D unclear. This TCR derives from a female donor with ankylosing spondylitis or in good health (not recorded which). The sample consisted of blood, either unsorted or a sorted T cell fraction (not recorded which). The CDR3 region is CASSVQRGFYGYTF. The CDR3 DNA is TGTGCCAGCAGCGTACAACGGGGTTTCTATGGCTACACCTTC.